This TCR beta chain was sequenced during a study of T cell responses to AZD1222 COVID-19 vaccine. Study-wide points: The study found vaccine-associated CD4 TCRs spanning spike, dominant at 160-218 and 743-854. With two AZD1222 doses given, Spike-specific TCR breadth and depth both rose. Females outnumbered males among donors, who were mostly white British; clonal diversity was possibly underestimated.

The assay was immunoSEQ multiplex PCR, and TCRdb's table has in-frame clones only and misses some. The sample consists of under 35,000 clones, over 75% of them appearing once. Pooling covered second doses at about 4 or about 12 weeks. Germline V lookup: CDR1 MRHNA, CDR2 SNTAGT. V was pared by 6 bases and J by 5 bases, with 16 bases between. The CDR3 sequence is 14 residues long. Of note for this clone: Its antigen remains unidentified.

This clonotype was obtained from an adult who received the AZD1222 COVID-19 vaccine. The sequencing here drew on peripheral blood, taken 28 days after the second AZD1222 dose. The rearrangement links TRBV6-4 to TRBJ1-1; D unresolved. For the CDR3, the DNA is TGTGCCAGCAGAAACACTGGGGTTAAAACTGAAGCTTTCTTT. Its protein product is CASRNTGVKTEAFF.